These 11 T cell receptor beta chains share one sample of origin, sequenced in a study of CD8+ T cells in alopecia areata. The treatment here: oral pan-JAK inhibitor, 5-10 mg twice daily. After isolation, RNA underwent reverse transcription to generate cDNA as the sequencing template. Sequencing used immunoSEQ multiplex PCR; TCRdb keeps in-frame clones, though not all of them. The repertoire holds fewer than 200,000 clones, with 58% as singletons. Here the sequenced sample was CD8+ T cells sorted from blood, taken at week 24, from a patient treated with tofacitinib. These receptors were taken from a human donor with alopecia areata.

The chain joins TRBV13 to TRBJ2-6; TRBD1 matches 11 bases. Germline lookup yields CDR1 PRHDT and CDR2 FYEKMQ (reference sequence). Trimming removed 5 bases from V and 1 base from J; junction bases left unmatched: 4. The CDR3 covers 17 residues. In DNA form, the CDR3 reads TGTGCCAGCAGCGCCGGACAGGGGGCATCTGGGGCCAACGTCCTGACTTTC. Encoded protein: CASSAGQGASGANVLTF.

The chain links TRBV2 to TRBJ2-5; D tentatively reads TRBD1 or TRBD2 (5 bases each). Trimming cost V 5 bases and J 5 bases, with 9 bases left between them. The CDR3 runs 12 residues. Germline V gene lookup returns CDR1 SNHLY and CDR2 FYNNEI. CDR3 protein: CASSSEGETQYF. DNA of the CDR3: TGTGCCAGCAGTAGCGAGGGGGAGACCCAGTACTTC.

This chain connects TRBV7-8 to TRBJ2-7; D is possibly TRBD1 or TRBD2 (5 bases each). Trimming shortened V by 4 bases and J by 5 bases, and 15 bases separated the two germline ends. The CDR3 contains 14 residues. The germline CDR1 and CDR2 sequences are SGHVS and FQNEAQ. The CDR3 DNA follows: TGTGCCAGCAGCTACAGAAGGGACCCCCACGAGCAGTACTTC. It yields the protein CASSYRRDPHEQYF.

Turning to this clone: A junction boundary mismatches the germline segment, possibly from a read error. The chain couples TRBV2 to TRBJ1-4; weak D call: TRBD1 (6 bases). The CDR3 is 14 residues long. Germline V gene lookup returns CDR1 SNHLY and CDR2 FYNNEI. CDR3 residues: CASSRGGTNDKLFF. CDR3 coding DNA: TGTGCCAGCTCAAGAGGGGGGACTAATGACAAACTGTTTTTT.

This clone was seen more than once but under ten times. The CDR3 DNA reads TGTGCCAGCAGCTATCCAGGGGGGATCACAGATACGCAGTATTTT. This encodes CASSYPGGITDTQYF. V is TRBV11-3 and J is TRBJ2-3, with a possible D match to TRBD1 (7 bases). Germline lookup yields CDR1 SGHNT and CDR2 YENEEA. This CDR3 region has 15 residues. V was clipped by 4 bases and J by 2 bases, with 13 bases between them.

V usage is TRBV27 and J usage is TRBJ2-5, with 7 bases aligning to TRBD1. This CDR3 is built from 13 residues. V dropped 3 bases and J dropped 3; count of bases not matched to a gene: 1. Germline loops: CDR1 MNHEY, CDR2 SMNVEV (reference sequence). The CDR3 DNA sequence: TGTGCCAGCAGTTTCGGGACAGAAGAGACCCAGTACTTC. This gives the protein CASSFGTEETQYF.

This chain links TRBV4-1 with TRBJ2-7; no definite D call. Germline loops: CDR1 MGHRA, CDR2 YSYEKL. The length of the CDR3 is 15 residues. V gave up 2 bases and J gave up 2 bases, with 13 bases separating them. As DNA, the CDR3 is TGCGCCAGCAGCCAAACTTCGAGATCCACCTACGAGCAGTACTTC. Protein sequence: CASSQTSRSTYEQYF.

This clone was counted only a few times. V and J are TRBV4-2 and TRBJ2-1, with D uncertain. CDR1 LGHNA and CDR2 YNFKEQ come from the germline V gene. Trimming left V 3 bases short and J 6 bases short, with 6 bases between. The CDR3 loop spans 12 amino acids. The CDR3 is CASSHPFNEQFF. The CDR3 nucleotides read TGTGCCAGCAGCCACCCCTTCAATGAGCAGTTCTTC.

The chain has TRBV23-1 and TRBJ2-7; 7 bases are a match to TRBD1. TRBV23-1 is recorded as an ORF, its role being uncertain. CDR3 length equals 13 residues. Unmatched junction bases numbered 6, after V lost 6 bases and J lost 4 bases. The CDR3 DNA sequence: TGCGCCAGCAGAAGGACAGGATTATACGAGCAGTACTTC. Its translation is CASRRTGLYEQYF.

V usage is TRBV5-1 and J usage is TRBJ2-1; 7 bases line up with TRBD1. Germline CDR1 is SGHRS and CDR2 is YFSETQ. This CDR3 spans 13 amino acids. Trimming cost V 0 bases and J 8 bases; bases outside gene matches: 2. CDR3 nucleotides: TGCGCCAGCAGCTTGGGACAGGGAGATGAGCAGTTCTTC. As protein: CASSLGQGDEQFF.

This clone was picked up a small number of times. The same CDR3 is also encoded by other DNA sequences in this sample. CDR3 loop: CASSYSLAGGETQYF. The CDR3 bases are TGTGCCAGCAGTTACTCGCTAGCGGGAGGAGAGACCCAGTACTTC. The chain couples TRBV6-5 to TRBJ2-5; 11 positions agree with TRBD2. V was pared by 0 bases and J by 4 bases, with 1 base of the junction left unmatched. Germline V CDR1 and CDR2: MNHEY, SVGAGI. This CDR3 region has 15 residues.